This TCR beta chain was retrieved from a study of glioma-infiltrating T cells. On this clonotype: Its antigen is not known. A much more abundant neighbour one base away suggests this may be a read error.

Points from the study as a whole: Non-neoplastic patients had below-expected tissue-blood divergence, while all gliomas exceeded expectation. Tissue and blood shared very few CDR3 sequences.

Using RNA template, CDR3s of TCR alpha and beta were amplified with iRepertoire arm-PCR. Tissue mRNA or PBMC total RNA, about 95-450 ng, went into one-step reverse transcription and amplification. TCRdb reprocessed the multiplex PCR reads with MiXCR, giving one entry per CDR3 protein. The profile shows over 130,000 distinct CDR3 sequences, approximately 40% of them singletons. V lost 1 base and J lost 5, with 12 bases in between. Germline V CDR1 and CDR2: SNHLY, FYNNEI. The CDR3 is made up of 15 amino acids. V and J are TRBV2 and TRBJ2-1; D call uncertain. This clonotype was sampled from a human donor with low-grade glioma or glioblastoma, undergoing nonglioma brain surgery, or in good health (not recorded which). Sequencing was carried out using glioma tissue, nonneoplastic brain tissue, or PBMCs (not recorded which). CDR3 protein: CASSEEGEYDNEQFF. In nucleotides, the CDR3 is TGTGCCAGCAGTGAAGAGGGCGAATACGACAATGAGCAGTTCTTC.